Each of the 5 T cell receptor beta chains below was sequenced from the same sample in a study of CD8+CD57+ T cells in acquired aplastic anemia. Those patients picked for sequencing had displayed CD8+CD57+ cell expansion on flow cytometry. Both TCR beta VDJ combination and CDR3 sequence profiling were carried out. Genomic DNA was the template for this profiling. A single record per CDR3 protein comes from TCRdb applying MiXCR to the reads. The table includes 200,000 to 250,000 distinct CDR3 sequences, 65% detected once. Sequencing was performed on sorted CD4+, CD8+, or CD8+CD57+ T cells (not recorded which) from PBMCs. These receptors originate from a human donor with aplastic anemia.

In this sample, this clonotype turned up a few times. The CDR3 DNA reads as TGCAGTGCTAAACAGGGGGCGGCCTCACCCCTCCACTTT. Translating it yields CSAKQGAASPLHF. The chain recombines TRBV20-1 with TRBJ1-6; 9 bases align to TRBD1. With 4 bases clipped from V and 10 bases from J, the junction kept 5 bases outside the gene matches. Germline V gene data show CDR1 as DFQATT and CDR2 as SNEGSKA (reference sequence). This CDR3 is built from 13 residues.

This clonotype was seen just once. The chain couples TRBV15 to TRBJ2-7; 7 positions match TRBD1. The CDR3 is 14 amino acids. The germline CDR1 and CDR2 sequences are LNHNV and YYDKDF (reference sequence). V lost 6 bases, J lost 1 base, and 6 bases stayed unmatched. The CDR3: CATSDGQESYEQYF. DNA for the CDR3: TGTGCCACCAGTGACGGACAGGAGTCCTACGAGCAGTACTTC.

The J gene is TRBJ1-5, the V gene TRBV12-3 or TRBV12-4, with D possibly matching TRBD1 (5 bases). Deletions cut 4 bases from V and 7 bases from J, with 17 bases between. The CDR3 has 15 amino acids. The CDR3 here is CASSSIGTDKQPQHF. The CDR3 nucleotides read TGTGCCAGCAGTTCTATAGGGACGGACAAACAGCCCCAGCATTTT.

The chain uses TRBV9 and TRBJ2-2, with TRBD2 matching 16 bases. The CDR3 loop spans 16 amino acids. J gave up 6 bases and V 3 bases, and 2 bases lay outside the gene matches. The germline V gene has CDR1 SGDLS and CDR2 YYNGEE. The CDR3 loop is CASSAGTSGRAGELFF. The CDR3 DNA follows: TGTGCCAGCAGCGCTGGGACTAGCGGGAGGGCCGGGGAGCTGTTTTTT.

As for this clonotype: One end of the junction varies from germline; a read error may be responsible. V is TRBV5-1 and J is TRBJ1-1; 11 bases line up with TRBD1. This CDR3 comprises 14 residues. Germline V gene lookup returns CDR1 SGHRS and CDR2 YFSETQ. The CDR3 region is CASSLDRGHTEAFF. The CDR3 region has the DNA TGTGCCAGCAGCTTGGACAGGGGGCACACTGAAGCTTTCTTT.